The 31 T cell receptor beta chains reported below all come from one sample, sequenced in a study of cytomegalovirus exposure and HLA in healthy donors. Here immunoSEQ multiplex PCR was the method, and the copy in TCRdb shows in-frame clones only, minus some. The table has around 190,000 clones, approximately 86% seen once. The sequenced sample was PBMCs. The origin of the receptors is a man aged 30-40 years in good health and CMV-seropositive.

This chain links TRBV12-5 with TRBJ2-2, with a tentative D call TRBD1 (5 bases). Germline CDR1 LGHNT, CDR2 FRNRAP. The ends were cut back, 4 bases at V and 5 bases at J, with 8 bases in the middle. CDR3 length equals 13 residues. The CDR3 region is CASGSRVTGELFF. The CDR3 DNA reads TGTGCTAGTGGTTCCAGGGTAACCGGGGAGCTGTTTTTT.

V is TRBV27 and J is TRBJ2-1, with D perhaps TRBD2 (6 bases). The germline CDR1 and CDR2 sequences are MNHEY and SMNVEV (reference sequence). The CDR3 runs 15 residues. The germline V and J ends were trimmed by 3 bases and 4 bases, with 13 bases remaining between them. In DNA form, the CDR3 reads TGTGCCAGCAGTTTGTCCGGGAGCCATTACAATGAGCAGTTCTTC. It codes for CASSLSGSHYNEQFF.

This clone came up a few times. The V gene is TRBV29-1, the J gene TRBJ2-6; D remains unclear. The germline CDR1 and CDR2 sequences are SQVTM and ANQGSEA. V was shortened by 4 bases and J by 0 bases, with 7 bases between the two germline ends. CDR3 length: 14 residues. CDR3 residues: CSVAKSSGANVLTF. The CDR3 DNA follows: TGCAGCGTTGCGAAGAGCTCTGGGGCCAACGTCCTGACTTTC.

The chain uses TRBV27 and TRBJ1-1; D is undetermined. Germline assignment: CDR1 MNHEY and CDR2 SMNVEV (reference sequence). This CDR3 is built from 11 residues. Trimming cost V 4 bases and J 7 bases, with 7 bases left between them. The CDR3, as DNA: TGTGCCAGCAGTTCTCCCGTTGAAGCTTTCTTT. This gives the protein CASSSPVEAFF.

CDR3 loop: CASSEAGVGDTQYF. In DNA, the CDR3 is TGTGCCAGCAGTGAAGCGGGAGTTGGAGATACGCAGTATTTT. The genes are TRBV6-1 and TRBJ2-3; a possible D gene is TRBD2 (5 bases). Germline V lookup: CDR1 MNHNS, CDR2 SASEGT. V was trimmed by 0 bases and J by 5 bases, leaving 9 bases between them. The CDR3 runs 14 residues.

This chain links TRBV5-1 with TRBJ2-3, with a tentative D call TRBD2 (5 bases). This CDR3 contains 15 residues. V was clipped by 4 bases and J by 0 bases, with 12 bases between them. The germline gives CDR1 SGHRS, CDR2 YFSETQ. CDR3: CASSPDYQSTDTQYF. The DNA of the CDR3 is TGCGCCAGCAGCCCAGACTACCAGAGCACAGATACGCAGTATTTT.

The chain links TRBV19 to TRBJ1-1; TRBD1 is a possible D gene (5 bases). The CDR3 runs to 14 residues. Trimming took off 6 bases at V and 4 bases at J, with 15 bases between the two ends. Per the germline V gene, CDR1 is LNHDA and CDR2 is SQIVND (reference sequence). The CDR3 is CASRMSGTGTEAFF. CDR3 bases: TGTGCCAGTAGGATGTCGGGGACGGGCACTGAAGCTTTCTTT.

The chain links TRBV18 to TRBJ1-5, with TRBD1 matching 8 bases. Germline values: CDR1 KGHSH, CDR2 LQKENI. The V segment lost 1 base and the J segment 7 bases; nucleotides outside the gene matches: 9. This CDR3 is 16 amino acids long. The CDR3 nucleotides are TGTGCCAGCTCACCACAGGCCAGGGGGCGCGGACAGCCCCAGCATTTT. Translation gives CASSPQARGRGQPQHF.

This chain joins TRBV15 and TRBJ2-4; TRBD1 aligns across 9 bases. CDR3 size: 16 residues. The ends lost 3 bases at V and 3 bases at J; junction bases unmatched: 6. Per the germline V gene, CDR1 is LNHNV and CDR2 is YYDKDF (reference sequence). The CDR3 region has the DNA TGTGCCACCAGCAGCCGACTGGACAGGGGCAAAAACATTCAGTACTTC. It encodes CATSSRLDRGKNIQYF.

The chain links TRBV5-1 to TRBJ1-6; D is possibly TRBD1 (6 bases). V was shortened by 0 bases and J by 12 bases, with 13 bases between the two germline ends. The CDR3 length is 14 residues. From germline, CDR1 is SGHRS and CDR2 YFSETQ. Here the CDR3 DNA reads TGCGCCAGCAGCTTGGACAGGGCGTTTTTACCCCTCCACTTT. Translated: CASSLDRAFLPLHF.

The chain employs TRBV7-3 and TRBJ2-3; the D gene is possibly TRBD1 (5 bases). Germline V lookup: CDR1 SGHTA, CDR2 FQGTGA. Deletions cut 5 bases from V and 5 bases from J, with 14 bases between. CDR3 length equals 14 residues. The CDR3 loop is CASSRRQGGDTQYF. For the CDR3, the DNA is TGTGCCAGCAGCCGAAGGCAGGGCGGAGATACGCAGTATTTT.

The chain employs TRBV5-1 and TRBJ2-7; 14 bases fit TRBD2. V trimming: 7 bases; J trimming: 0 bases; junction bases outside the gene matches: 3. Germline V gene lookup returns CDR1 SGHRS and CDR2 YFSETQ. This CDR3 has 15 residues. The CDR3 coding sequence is TGCGCCAGCGCCGGACTAGCGGGGGGCTCCTACGAGCAGTACTTC. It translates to CASAGLAGGSYEQYF.

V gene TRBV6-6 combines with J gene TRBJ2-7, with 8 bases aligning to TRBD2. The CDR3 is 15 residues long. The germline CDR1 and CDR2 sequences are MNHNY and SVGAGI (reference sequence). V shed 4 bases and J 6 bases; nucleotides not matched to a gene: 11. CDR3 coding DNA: TGTGCCAGCAGTTTCACCGGGACTAGGAGGTTCGAGCAGTACTTC. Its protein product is CASSFTGTRRFEQYF.

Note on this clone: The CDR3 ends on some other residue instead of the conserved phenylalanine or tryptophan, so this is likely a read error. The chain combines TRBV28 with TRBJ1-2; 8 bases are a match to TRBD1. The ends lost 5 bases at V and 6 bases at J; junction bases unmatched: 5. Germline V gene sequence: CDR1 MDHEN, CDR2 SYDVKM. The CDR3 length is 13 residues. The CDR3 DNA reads TGTGCCAGCAGTATACAGGGGGGCCATGGCTACACCCCC. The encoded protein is CASSIQGGHGYTP.

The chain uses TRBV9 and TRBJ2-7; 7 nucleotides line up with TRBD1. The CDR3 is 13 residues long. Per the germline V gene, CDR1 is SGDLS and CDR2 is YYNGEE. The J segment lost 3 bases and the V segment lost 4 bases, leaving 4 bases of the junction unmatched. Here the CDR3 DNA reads TGTGCCAGCAGCTCCAGACAGGGCTACGAGCAGTACTTC. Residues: CASSSRQGYEQYF.

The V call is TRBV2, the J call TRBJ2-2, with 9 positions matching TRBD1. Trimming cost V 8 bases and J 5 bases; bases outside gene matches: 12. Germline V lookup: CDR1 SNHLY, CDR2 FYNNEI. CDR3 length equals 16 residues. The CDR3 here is CASSPTGGAGTGELFF. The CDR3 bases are TGTGCCAGCTCGCCAACAGGGGGCGCTGGGACCGGGGAGCTGTTTTTT.

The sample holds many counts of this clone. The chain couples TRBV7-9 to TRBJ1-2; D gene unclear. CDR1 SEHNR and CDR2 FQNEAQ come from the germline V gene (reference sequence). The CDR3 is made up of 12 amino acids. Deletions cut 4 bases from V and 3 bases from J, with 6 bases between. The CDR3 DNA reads TGTGCCAGCAGCTCGACCCACTATGGCTACACCTTC. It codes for CASSSTHYGYTF. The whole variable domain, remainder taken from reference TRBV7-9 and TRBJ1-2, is DTGVSQNPRHKITKRGQNVTFRCDPISEHNRLYWYRQTLGQGPEFLTYFQNEAQLEKSRLLSDRFSAERPKGSFSTLEIQRTEQGDSAMYLCASSSTHYGYTFGSGTRLTVV.

The chain's CDR3 is CASSFYRDRGLMGNQPQHF. The CDR3 DNA is TGTGCCAGTAGTTTTTACCGGGACAGGGGGCTCATGGGCAATCAGCCCCAGCATTTT. The chain has TRBV19 and TRBJ1-5; 12 nucleotides align to TRBD1. In germline, CDR1 is LNHDA, CDR2 SQIVND (reference sequence). With 5 bases clipped from V and 2 bases from J, the junction kept 13 bases outside the gene matches. This CDR3 is built from 19 residues.

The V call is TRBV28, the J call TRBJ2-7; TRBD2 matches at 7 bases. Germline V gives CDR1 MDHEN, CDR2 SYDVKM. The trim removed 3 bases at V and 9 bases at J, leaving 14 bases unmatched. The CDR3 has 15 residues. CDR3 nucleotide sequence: TGTGCCAGCAGTTTCTTGGGGGAGGGATTGAGTCGGCAGTACTTC. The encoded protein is CASSFLGEGLSRQYF.

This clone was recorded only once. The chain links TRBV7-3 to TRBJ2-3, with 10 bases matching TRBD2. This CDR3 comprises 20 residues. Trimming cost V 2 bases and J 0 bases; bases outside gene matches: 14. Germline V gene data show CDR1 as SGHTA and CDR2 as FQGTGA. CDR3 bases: TGTGCCAGCAGCTTATTCCGGAGCGGGAGGGCCGATACTAGCACAGATACGCAGTATTTT. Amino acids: CASSLFRSGRADTSTDTQYF. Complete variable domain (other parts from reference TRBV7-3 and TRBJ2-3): GAGVSQTPSNKVTEKGKYVELRCDPISGHTALYWYRQSLGQGPEFLIYFQGTGAADDSGLPNDRFFAVRPEGSVSTLKIQRTERGDSAVYLCASSLFRSGRADTSTDTQYFGPGTRLTVL.

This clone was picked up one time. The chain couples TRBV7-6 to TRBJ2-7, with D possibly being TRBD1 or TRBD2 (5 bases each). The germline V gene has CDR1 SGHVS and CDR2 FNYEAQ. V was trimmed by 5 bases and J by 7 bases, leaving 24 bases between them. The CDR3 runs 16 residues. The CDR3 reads CASSRQAGTYRVEQYF. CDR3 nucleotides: TGTGCCAGCAGCAGACAAGCCGGGACCTATCGAGTGGAGCAGTACTTC.

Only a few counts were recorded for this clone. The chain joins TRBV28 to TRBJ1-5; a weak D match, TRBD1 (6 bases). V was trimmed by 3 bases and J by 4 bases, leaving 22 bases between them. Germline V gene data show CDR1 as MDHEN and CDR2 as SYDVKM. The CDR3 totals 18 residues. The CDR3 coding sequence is TGTGCCAGCAGTTTTACTACCGGGACAATCTTGGGAAATCAGCCCCAGCATTTT. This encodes CASSFTTGTILGNQPQHF.

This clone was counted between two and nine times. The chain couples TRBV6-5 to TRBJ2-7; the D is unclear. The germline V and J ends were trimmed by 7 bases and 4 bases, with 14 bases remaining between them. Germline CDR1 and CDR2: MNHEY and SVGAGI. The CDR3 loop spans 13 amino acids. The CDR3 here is CASNSPDNYEQYF. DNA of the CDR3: TGTGCCAGCAACTCCCCCGACAATTACGAGCAGTACTTC.

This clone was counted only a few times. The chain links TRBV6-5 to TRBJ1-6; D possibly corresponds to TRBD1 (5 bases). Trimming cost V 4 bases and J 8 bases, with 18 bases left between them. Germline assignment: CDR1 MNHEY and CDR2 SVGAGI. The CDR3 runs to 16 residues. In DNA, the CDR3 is TGTGCCAGCAGTTCCTTTTTAACAGGCCTTTATTCACCCCTCCACTTT. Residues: CASSSFLTGLYSPLHF.

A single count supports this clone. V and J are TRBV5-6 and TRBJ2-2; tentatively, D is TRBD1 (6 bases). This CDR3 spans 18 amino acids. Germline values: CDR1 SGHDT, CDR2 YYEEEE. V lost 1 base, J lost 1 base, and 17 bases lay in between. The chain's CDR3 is CASSLPPFTGLNTGELFF. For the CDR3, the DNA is TGTGCCAGCAGCTTGCCACCTTTTACAGGGTTGAACACCGGGGAGCTGTTTTTT.

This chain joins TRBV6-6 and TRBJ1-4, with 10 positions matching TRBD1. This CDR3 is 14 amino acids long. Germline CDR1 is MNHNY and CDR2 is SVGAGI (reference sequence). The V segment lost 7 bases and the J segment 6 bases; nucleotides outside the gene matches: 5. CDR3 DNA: TGTGCCAGCACCGAGACAGGGGGCGATGAAAAACTGTTTTTT. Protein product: CASTETGGDEKLFF.

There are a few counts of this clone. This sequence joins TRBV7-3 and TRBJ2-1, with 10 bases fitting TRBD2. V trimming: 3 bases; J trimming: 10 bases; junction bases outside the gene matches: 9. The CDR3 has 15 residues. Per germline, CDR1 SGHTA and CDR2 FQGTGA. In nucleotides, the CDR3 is TGTGCCAGCAGCTTCCGGGGAGCGGGAGGGGGCGAGCAGTTCTTC. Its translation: CASSFRGAGGGEQFF.

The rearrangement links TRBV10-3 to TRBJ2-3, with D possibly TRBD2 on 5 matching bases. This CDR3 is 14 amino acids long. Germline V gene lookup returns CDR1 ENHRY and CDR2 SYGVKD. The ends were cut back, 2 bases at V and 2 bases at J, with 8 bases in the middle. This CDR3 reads CAISELGDTDTQYF. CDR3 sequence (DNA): TGTGCCATCAGTGAGCTGGGAGACACAGATACGCAGTATTTT.

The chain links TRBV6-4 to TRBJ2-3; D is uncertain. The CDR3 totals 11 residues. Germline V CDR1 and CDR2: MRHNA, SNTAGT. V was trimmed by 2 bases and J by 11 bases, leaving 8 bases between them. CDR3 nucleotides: TGTGCCAGCAGTGACGACCGCAAGCAGTATTTT. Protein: CASSDDRKQYF.

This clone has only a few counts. Here the CDR3 reads CASFSLGGRGYTGELFF. In DNA, the CDR3 is TGTGCCAGCTTCTCCCTGGGCGGGAGAGGGTACACCGGGGAGCTGTTTTTT. The V call is TRBV7-9, the J call TRBJ2-2; 7 bases match TRBD2. The germline V gene encodes CDR1 SEHNR and CDR2 FQNEAQ (reference sequence). The CDR3 has 17 amino acids. J lost 3 bases, V lost 8 bases, and 15 bases had no gene match. The full variable domain, its missing parts supplied by reference TRBV7-9 and TRBJ2-2, is DTGVSQNPRHKITKRGQNVTFRCDPISEHNRLYWYRQTLGQGPEFLTYFQNEAQLEKSRLLSDRFSAERPKGSFSTLEIQRTEQGDSAMYLCASFSLGGRGYTGELFFGEGSRLTVL.

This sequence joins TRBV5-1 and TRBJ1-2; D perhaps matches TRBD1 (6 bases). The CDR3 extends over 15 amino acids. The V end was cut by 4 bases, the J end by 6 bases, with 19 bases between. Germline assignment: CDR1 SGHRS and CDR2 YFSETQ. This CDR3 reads CASSPTLGGMNGYTF. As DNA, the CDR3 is TGCGCCAGCAGCCCTACTCTAGGGGGTATGAATGGCTACACCTTC.